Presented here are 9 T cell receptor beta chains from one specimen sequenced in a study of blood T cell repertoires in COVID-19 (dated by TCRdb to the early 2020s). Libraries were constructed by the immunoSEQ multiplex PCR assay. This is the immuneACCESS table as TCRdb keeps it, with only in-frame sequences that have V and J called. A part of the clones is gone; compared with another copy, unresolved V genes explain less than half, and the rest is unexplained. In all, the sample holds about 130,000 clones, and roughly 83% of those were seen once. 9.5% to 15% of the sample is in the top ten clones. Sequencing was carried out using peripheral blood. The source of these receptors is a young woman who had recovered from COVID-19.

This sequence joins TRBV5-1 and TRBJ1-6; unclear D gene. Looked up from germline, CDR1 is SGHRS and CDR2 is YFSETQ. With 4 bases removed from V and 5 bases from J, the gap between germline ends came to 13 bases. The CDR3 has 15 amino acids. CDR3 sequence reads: CASSPLLGDNSPLHF. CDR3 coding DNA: TGCGCCAGCAGCCCGCTGTTGGGCGATAATTCACCCCTCCACTTT.

In DNA, the CDR3 is TGTGCCAGTAGTGGAGGGACTAGCGGGGGTCAGGGTACGCAGTATTTT. It is translated as CASSGGTSGGQGTQYF. The V call is TRBV19, the J call TRBJ2-3; 14 nucleotides line up with TRBD2. The germline V gene has CDR1 LNHDA and CDR2 SQIVND (reference sequence). Unmatched junction bases numbered 9, after V lost 5 bases and J lost 8 bases. The CDR3 is 16 residues long.

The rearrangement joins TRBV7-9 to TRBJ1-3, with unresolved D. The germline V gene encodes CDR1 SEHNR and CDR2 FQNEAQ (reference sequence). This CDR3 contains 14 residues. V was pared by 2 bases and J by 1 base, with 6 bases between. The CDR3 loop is CASSLRASGNTIYF. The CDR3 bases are TGTGCCAGCAGCTTAAGAGCTTCTGGAAACACCATATATTTT.

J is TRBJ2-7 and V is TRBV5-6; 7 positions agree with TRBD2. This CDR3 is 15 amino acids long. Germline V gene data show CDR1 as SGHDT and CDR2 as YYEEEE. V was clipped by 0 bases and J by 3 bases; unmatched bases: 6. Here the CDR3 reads CASSLAGERGYEQYF. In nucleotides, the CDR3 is TGTGCCAGCAGCTTGGCTGGGGAGCGGGGCTACGAGCAGTACTTC.

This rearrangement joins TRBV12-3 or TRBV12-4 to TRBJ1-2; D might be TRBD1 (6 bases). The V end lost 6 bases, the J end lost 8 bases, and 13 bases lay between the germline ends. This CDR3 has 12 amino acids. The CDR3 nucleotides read TGTGCCAGCAGGGGGGGGCTAGAGGGCTACACCTTC. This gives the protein CASRGGLEGYTF.

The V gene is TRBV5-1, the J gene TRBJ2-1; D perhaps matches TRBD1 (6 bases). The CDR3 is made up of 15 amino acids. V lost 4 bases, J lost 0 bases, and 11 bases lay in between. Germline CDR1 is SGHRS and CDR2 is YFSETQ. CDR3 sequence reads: CASSGTGNSYNEQFF. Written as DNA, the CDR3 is TGCGCCAGCAGCGGAACAGGGAACTCCTACAATGAGCAGTTCTTC.

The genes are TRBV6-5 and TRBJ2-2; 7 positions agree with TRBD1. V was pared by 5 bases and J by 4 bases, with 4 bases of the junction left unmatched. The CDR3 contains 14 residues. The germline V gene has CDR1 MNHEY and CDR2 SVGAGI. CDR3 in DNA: TGTGCCAGCAGTCAGACAGGGCTCACCGGGGAGCTGTTTTTT. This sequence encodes CASSQTGLTGELFF.

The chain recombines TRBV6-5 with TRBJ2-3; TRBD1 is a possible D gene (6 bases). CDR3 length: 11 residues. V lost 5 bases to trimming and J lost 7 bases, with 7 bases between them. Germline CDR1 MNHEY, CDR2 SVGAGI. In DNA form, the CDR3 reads TGTGCCAGCAGTCAGGGGCATACGCAGTATTTT. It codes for CASSQGHTQYF.

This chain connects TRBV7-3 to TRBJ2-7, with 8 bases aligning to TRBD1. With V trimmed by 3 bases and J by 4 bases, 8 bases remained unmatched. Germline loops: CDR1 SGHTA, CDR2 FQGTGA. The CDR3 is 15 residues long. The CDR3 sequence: CASSFGRGPGYEQYF. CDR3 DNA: TGTGCCAGCAGCTTCGGCAGGGGGCCTGGGTACGAGCAGTACTTC.